The 31 T cell receptor beta chains below all came from one sample that was sequenced in a study of cytomegalovirus exposure and HLA in healthy donors. The PCR was carried out with 60 Vbeta primers and 13 Jbeta primers. The method was immunoSEQ multiplex PCR; TCRdb's version includes in-frame clones alone and lacks a portion of them. The data hold around 150,000 clones, with 60% to 80% observed a single time. The sequenced material came from PBMCs. Receptors originate from a male donor in good health and CMV-seronegative.

V is TRBV10-3 and J is TRBJ1-2, with unresolved D. The CDR3 contains 13 residues. Germline values: CDR1 ENHRY, CDR2 SYGVKD. V shed 6 bases and J shed 5 bases, with 13 bases lying between them. CDR3 DNA: TGTGCCATCAGCGGAGAGGATAGGTATGGCTACACCTTC. It yields the protein CAISGEDRYGYTF.

V is TRBV7-3 and J is TRBJ1-1; 7 bases match TRBD1. The CDR3 contains 13 residues. Losses at the gene ends were 6 bases for V and 3 bases for J; bases not matched to a gene: 4. Germline V gene data show CDR1 as SGHTA and CDR2 as FQGTGA. Here the CDR3 reads CASSSDRDTEAFF. CDR3 nucleotide sequence: TGTGCCAGCAGTTCTGACAGGGACACTGAAGCTTTCTTT.

This clone was recorded once. This chain connects TRBV19 to TRBJ1-2, with 9 bases fitting TRBD1. The V gene's germline CDR1 is LNHDA and CDR2 SQIVND (reference sequence). V shed 3 bases, J shed 4 bases, and the junction held 3 bases outside the gene matches. The CDR3 has 14 residues. The DNA of the CDR3 is TGTGCCAGTAGTATTCTGGGACAGGGCTATGGCTACACCTTC. Translation: CASSILGQGYGYTF.

The gene calls are TRBV28 and TRBJ1-5; tentative D call: TRBD1 (6 bases). The CDR3 runs to 15 residues. V was trimmed by 6 bases and J by 2 bases, leaving 14 bases between them. CDR1 is MDHEN, CDR2 SYDVKM, per germline. CDR3 sequence (DNA): TGTGCCAGCAGAGATACAGGGAGTGGCAATCAGCCCCAGCATTTT. Translated, it gives CASRDTGSGNQPQHF.

In the case of this clone: One end of the junction does not line up with germline, which may come from a read error. The chain combines TRBV10-3 with TRBJ1-1; 9 nucleotides align to TRBD1. The CDR3 extends over 12 amino acids. Germline loops: CDR1 ENHRY, CDR2 SYGVKD. The CDR3 spells CAIGEQGAIAFF. The CDR3 DNA is TGTGCCATCGGTGAACAGGGGGCGATAGCTTTCTTT.

The chain uses TRBV19 and TRBJ1-2; no definite D call. The CDR3 has 12 amino acids. Germline V gene lookup returns CDR1 LNHDA and CDR2 SQIVND (reference sequence). Trimming pared 6 bases from V and 8 bases from J, leaving 13 bases between. The CDR3 reads CASRRQQEGYTF. CDR3 DNA sequence: TGTGCCAGTAGGCGCCAGCAGGAAGGCTACACCTTC.

V is TRBV4-2 and J is TRBJ1-1; perhaps TRBD1 as D (5 bases). The CDR3 covers 17 residues. Trimming left V 0 bases short and J 7 bases short, with 21 bases between. Germline lookup yields CDR1 LGHNA and CDR2 YNFKEQ. The CDR3 DNA follows: TGTGCCAGCAGCCAAGATCAAGGGGCAGTGGGGGGTAATGAAGCTTTCTTT. It specifies CASSQDQGAVGGNEAFF.

The V gene is TRBV2, the J gene TRBJ1-5, with no clear D. This CDR3 comprises 13 residues. The V and J ends lost 8 bases and 3 bases respectively, with 11 bases between them. Germline V gene data show CDR1 as SNHLY and CDR2 as FYNNEI. CDR3: CASGGQANQPQHF. In DNA form, the CDR3 reads TGTGCCAGCGGCGGGCAGGCCAATCAGCCCCAGCATTTT.

This clone turned up a few times. The chain couples TRBV7-9 to TRBJ2-5; 9 bases align to TRBD2. V shed 5 bases and J 5 bases; nucleotides not matched to a gene: 6. Germline loops: CDR1 SEHNR, CDR2 FQNEAQ (reference sequence). The CDR3 has 14 residues. DNA of the CDR3: TGTGCCAGCAGCCGCGGGGGGGCTTGGGAGACCCAGTACTTC. Encoded protein: CASSRGGAWETQYF.

V usage is TRBV15 and J usage is TRBJ1-2; TRBD1 aligns across 9 bases. The CDR3 loop spans 17 amino acids. Germline assignment: CDR1 LNHNV and CDR2 YYDKDF (reference sequence). After removal of 3 bases from V and 6 bases from J, the junction contained 14 bases not matched to a gene. Here the CDR3 reads CATSSGDRGFSTDGYTF. CDR3 DNA sequence: TGTGCCACCAGCAGCGGTGACAGGGGGTTCTCGACGGATGGCTACACCTTC.

The chain couples TRBV25-1 to TRBJ1-1; D perhaps matches TRBD1 (6 bases). CDR3 size: 13 residues. From germline, CDR1 is MGHDK and CDR2 SYGVNS. The V end lost 9 bases, the J end lost 4 bases, and 15 bases lay between the germline ends. This CDR3 reads CASEQGSGTEAFF. CDR3 nucleotides: TGTGCCAGTGAGCAGGGGAGTGGCACTGAAGCTTTCTTT.

The V gene is TRBV14, the J gene TRBJ2-2; 7 positions match TRBD2. The CDR3 consists of 16 residues. Per the germline V gene, CDR1 is SGHDN and CDR2 is FVKESK. V dropped 5 bases and J dropped 4; count of bases not matched to a gene: 10. The CDR3 loop is CASSTLHGGSTGELFF. As DNA, the CDR3 is TGTGCCAGCAGCACCCTTCACGGGGGGAGCACCGGGGAGCTGTTTTTT.

The table lists this clone with a few counts. The V and J genes are TRBV19 and TRBJ2-1; D is uncertain. With 1 base removed from V and 6 bases from J, the gap between germline ends came to 13 bases. This CDR3 comprises 15 residues. Germline values: CDR1 LNHDA, CDR2 SQIVND (reference sequence). As DNA, the CDR3 is TGTGCCAGTAGTATAGCTGCAGGCCTGGGCAATGAGCAGTTCTTC. Translating it yields CASSIAAGLGNEQFF.

This chain connects TRBV30 to TRBJ2-3; possibly TRBD2 for D (6 bases). Trimming removed 5 bases at V and 1 base at J, with 13 bases between. The CDR3 length is 14 residues. Germline CDR1 and CDR2: GTSNPN and SVGIG (reference sequence). The CDR3 protein is CAWGSKRGTDTQYF. The CDR3 DNA reads TGTGCCTGGGGATCTAAGCGGGGCACAGATACGCAGTATTTT.

This rearrangement joins TRBV5-1 to TRBJ2-3, with TRBD1 as a possible D gene (5 bases). The CDR3 contains 15 residues. Germline V gives CDR1 SGHRS, CDR2 YFSETQ. V lost 2 bases, J lost 0 bases, and 10 bases lay in between. The CDR3 DNA reads TGCGCCAGCAGCTTTCAGGCAGGGAGCACAGATACGCAGTATTTT. It codes for CASSFQAGSTDTQYF.

This clone is a singleton in its sample. The CDR3 nucleotides are TGTGCCACCAGCAGAGACCAGACAGCGGGGCCTCCGCAGTATTTT. This codes for CATSRDQTAGPPQYF. The V call is TRBV15, the J call TRBJ2-3, with 7 nucleotides matching TRBD2. Losses at the gene ends were 0 bases for V and 10 bases for J; bases not matched to a gene: 10. The CDR3 covers 15 residues. CDR1 and CDR2 (germline): LNHNV, YYDKDF (reference sequence).

J is TRBJ2-7 and V is TRBV5-4; 7 bases agree with TRBD1. This CDR3 is built from 14 residues. From germline, CDR1 is SGHNT and CDR2 YYREEE (reference sequence). The J segment lost 2 bases and the V segment lost 6 bases, leaving 8 bases of the junction unmatched. The CDR3 here is CASKTGTDTYEQYF. The CDR3 coding sequence is TGTGCCAGCAAGACCGGGACAGACACCTACGAGCAGTACTTC.

This clone was found a few times. The same CDR3 is also encoded by other DNA sequences in this sample. This chain links TRBV2 with TRBJ2-7; D may be TRBD1 (6 bases). The CDR3 has 13 amino acids. Trimming left V 5 bases short and J 5 bases short, with 13 bases between. Germline CDR1 SNHLY, CDR2 FYNNEI. The CDR3 DNA follows: TGTGCCAGCAGTCCCACAGGGCTCCACGAGCAGTACTTC. Translating gives CASSPTGLHEQYF.

Only one count was recorded for this clone. The J gene is TRBJ2-5, the V gene TRBV2; possibly TRBD2 for D (5 bases). The CDR3 covers 12 residues. Trimming left V 4 bases short and J 8 bases short, with 11 bases between. CDR1 and CDR2 (germline): SNHLY, FYNNEI. This CDR3 reads CASSGTPVTQYF. DNA for the CDR3: TGTGCCAGCAGTGGGACTCCCGTCACCCAGTACTTC.

The gene calls are TRBV4-1 and TRBJ2-7; a weak D match, TRBD1 (6 bases). The CDR3 spans 15 residues. Germline loops: CDR1 MGHRA, CDR2 YSYEKL. With 2 bases removed from V and 3 bases from J, the gap between germline ends came to 14 bases. CDR3 region: CASSQYHSRGYEQYF. As DNA, the CDR3 is TGCGCCAGCAGCCAATACCACTCCAGGGGCTACGAGCAGTACTTC.

The rearrangement joins TRBV19 to TRBJ2-2; D might be TRBD1 (5 bases). The germline V gene has CDR1 LNHDA and CDR2 SQIVND (reference sequence). The CDR3 runs to 14 residues. The ends were cut back, 3 bases at V and 7 bases at J, with 12 bases in the middle. CDR3 DNA sequence: TGTGCCAGTAGTATTTTTGCAGGGTACGGGGAGCTGTTTTTT. Amino acids: CASSIFAGYGELFF.

V and J are TRBV20-1 and TRBJ1-2; 8 nucleotides line up with TRBD1. The trim removed 6 bases at V and 8 bases at J, leaving 5 bases unmatched. CDR1 DFQATT and CDR2 SNEGSKA come from the germline V gene (reference sequence). This CDR3 spans 11 amino acids. CDR3 bases: TGCAGTGCCACCAGGGGGCTCGGCTACACCTTC. This sequence encodes CSATRGLGYTF.

The chain has TRBV7-2 and TRBJ2-3; 7 nucleotides match TRBD2. The V gene's germline CDR1 is SGHTA and CDR2 FQGNSA. With V trimmed by 5 bases and J by 2 bases, 7 bases remained unmatched. The CDR3 is made up of 15 amino acids. CDR3 bases: TGTGCCAGCAGCGCGGGGGTCGGCCCCACAGATACGCAGTATTTT. As protein: CASSAGVGPTDTQYF.

This clone was found a few times. The chain recombines TRBV6-5 with TRBJ1-1; unclear D gene. V gave up 2 bases and J gave up 11 bases, with 18 bases separating them. The germline CDR1 and CDR2 sequences are MNHEY and SVGAGI. This CDR3 is built from 14 residues. The CDR3, as DNA: TGTGCCAGCAGTTACGATGGACTAGCTCGAAGGGCTTTCTTT. It yields the protein CASSYDGLARRAFF.

V usage is TRBV14 and J usage is TRBJ2-3; 9 bases match TRBD2. CDR1 SGHDN and CDR2 FVKESK come from the germline V gene. The trim removed 3 bases at V and 2 bases at J, leaving 3 bases unmatched. There are 15 residues in the CDR3. The CDR3 bases are TGTGCCAGCAGCCAGCGGGGGGGCCTCACAGATACGCAGTATTTT. This encodes CASSQRGGLTDTQYF.

This clone appeared a few times. V is TRBV2 and J is TRBJ2-5; TRBD1 aligns across 9 bases. The CDR3 is 15 residues long. Losses at the gene ends were 6 bases for V and 0 bases for J; bases not matched to a gene: 5. Per germline, CDR1 SNHLY and CDR2 FYNNEI. CDR3 bases: TGTGCCAGCAGGGAGGACAGGGGTGACCAAGAGACCCAGTACTTC. Protein product: CASREDRGDQETQYF. Using reference TRBV2 and TRBJ2-5 for the parts outside the CDR3, the full variable domain is EPEVTQTPSHQVTQMGQEVILRCVPISNHLYFYWYRQILGQKVEFLVSFYNNEISEKSEIFDDQFSVERPDGSNFTLKIRSTKLEDSAMYFCASREDRGDQETQYFGPGTRLLVL.

The J gene is TRBJ1-2, the V gene TRBV5-1; TRBD1 is a possible D gene (6 bases). Between the trimmed V and J ends, which lost 7 bases and 2 bases, there was a span of 12 bases. Looked up from germline, CDR1 is SGHRS and CDR2 is YFSETQ. This CDR3 is built from 13 residues. The CDR3 nucleotides read TGCGCCAGCGGGGCTCAGGGGAACTATGGCTACACCTTC. This translates into CASGAQGNYGYTF.

The CDR3 protein is CASSQDQGDNQPQHF. CDR3 sequence (DNA): TGCGCCAGCAGCCAAGATCAGGGGGATAATCAGCCCCAGCATTTT. V and J are TRBV4-3 and TRBJ1-5, with 7 bases fitting TRBD1. The CDR3 has 15 residues. CDR1 is LGHNA, CDR2 YSLEER, per germline. The J segment lost 4 bases and the V segment lost 0 bases, leaving 3 bases of the junction unmatched.

This clone was recorded only once. The genes are TRBV5-1 and TRBJ2-7, with D possibly matching TRBD2 (5 bases). There are 12 residues in the CDR3. V dropped 4 bases and J dropped 6 bases, with 11 bases sitting between them. Looked up from germline, CDR1 is SGHRS and CDR2 is YFSETQ. In DNA, the CDR3 is TGCGCCAGCAGCGACCCAGGAGGCGAGCAGTACTTC. Amino acids: CASSDPGGEQYF.

The chain carries TRBV7-6 and TRBJ2-1, with 13 bases that match TRBD2. Germline V gene lookup returns CDR1 SGHVS and CDR2 FNYEAQ. With 3 bases clipped from V and 10 bases from J, the junction kept 9 bases outside the gene matches. This CDR3 is built from 16 residues. The chain's CDR3 is CASSFETGLAGEEQFF. The CDR3 coding sequence is TGTGCCAGCAGCTTCGAGACAGGACTAGCGGGGGAGGAGCAGTTCTTC. Full variable domain (missing parts from reference TRBV7-6 and TRBJ2-1): GAGVSQSPRYKVTKRGQDVALRCDPISGHVSLYWYRQALGQGPEFLTYFNYEAQQDKSGLPNDRFSAERPEGSISTLTIQRTEQRDSAMYRCASSFETGLAGEEQFFGPGTRLTVL.

The rearrangement links TRBV21-1 to TRBJ1-1; the table's D call of TRBD1 was not tested on the DNA. TRBV21-1 is termed a pseudogene. The CDR3 has 13 amino acids. The CDR3: CASRTGVVTEAFF. The DNA for the CDR3 is TGTGCCAGCAGGACAGGGGTAGTCACTGAAGCTTTCTTT.